This T cell receptor beta chain was documented in a study of T cell responses to AZD1222 COVID-19 vaccine. Unmatched junction bases numbered 9, after V lost 5 bases and J lost 9 bases. Per germline, CDR1 SQVTM and CDR2 ANQGSEA. The CDR3 has 13 amino acids. Comment on this clone: Antigen unknown.

TCRdb's copy holds only in-frame clones and misses some; the assay was immunoSEQ multiplex PCR. The table lists some 150,000 clones, around 93% of them singletons. The study, taken as a whole, reports: Only after the peak T cell response were repertoires sampled.

The specimen was peripheral blood, collected 28 days after the second AZD1222 dose. V gene TRBV29-1 combines with J gene TRBJ2-2; 7 bases are a match to TRBD2. This TCR was recovered from an adult who received the AZD1222 COVID-19 vaccine. The CDR3 here is CSVREQRGRELFF. CDR3 sequence (DNA): TGCAGCGTTAGAGAACAGCGGGGTCGGGAGCTGTTTTTT.